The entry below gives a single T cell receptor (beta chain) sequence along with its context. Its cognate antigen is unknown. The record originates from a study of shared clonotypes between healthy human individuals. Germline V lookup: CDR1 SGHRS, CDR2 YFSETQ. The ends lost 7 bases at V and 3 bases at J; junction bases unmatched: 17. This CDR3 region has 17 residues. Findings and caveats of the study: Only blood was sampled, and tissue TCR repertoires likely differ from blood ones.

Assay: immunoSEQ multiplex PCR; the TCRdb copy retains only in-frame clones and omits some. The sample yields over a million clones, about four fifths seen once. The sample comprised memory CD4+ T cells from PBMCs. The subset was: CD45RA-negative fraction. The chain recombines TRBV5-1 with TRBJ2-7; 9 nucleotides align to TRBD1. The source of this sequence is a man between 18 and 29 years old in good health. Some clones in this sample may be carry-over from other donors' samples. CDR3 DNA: TGCGCCAGCCGGACAGGGGCTACGGGCGGGAGTCTCTACGAGCAGTACTTC. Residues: CASRTGATGGSLYEQYF.